This T cell receptor (beta chain) is from a study of blood T cell repertoires in COVID-19. Overall study context: Sites across the United States, Italy and Spain contributed samples from acute and convalescent COVID-19.

The authors' processing: Reference gene primer amplification gave estimated nucleated cell counts. Sequencing was performed with immunoSEQ multiplex PCR; in TCRdb, only in-frame clones are kept and a portion is missing. For V, J and clone size, that table is used; D and trimming come from the DNA. The sample lists approximately 150,000 clones, roughly 87% occurring once. Germline V gene lookup returns CDR1 MNHEY and CDR2 SVGAGI. After removal of 4 bases from V and 3 bases from J, the junction contained 4 bases not matched to a gene. The CDR3 spans 14 residues. The chain recombines TRBV6-5 with TRBJ2-7; the match to TRBD1 covers 9 bases. Sequences were obtained from peripheral blood. The source is a woman between 50 and 59 years old with acute or convalescent COVID-19. CDR3 protein: CASSSGTGYYEQYF. The CDR3 DNA sequence: TGTGCCAGCAGTTCTGGGACAGGGTACTACGAGCAGTACTTC.